Reported below is one TCR beta chain. The repertoire was sequenced with immunoSEQ multiplex PCR; TCRdb's copy has only in-frame clones and lacks some. Among over a million clones listed, around 98.5% were seen once. The CDR3 consists of 12 residues. Germline V gene sequence: CDR1 SGHTA, CDR2 FQGNSA. V shed 5 bases and J 13 bases; nucleotides not matched to a gene: 10. This entry comes from a study of shared clonotypes between healthy human individuals. The rearrangement links TRBV7-2 to TRBJ2-5; TRBD1 aligns across 7 bases. Material for sequencing was naive CD4+ T cells sorted from blood. Subset of the sample: CD45RA+ positively selected. The clonotype originates from a man aged 25 to 40 in good health. CDR3 sequence: CASSTAGQASYF. As DNA, the CDR3 is TGTGCCAGCAGCACAGCTGGACAGGCATCGTACTTC.